A selection of T cell receptor beta chains follows, all from one sample in a study of blood T cell repertoires in COVID-19. Assay: immunoSEQ multiplex PCR; the TCRdb copy retains only in-frame clones and omits some. Of around 140,000 clones detected, just over 85% appear once; the ten largest clones hold about 4.5%. The sequencing sample was made of PBMCs or T cells enriched from blood (not recorded which). These receptors all stem from a man in his fifties who had recovered from COVID-19. CDR3s include the opening cysteine and the closing phenylalanine or tryptophan. Fields, in order: D gene, V gene, clone size, J gene, CDR3 protein, CDR3 DNA. A D gene is named only where the DNA matches it firmly. A row's size may be missing; if present it is once, few, many or a size class.

d_gene: -
v_gene: TRBV3-1/TRBV3-2
abundance: -
j_gene: TRBJ2-7
CDR3aa: CASSQVLCEIQVNSYEQYF
CDR3nt: TGTGCCAGCAGCCAAGTTCTCTGTGAGATACAGGTAAACTCCTACGAGCAGTACTTC

d_gene: -
v_gene: TRBV7-2
abundance: -
j_gene: TRBJ2-5
CDR3aa: CASSFQILGGEETQYF
CDR3nt: TGTGCCAGCAGCTTTCAGATCCTGGGCGGGGAAGAGACCCAGTACTTC

d_gene: TRBD2
v_gene: TRBV4-2
abundance: -
j_gene: TRBJ2-1
CDR3aa: CASSSYGGEQFF
CDR3nt: TGTGCCAGCAGTTCCTACGGGGGGGAGCAGTTCTTC

d_gene: -
v_gene: TRBV3-1/TRBV3-2
abundance: -
j_gene: TRBJ1-6
CDR3aa: CASSQSRGYNSPLHF
CDR3nt: TGTGCCAGCAGCCAATCGAGAGGTTATAATTCACCCCTCCACTTT

d_gene: TRBD1
v_gene: TRBV5-1
abundance: -
j_gene: TRBJ1-1
CDR3aa: CASSPGTGKMNTEAFF
CDR3nt: TGCGCCAGCAGCCCAGGGACAGGGAAGATGAACACTGAAGCTTTCTTT

d_gene: -
v_gene: TRBV20-1
abundance: -
j_gene: TRBJ1-2
CDR3aa: CSSGTSYGYTF
CDR3nt: TGCAGCTCCGGGACAAGCTATGGCTACACCTTC

d_gene: -
v_gene: TRBV11-2
abundance: -
j_gene: TRBJ2-5
CDR3aa: CASSSDRETQYF
CDR3nt: TGTGCCAGCAGCTCCGACAGAGAGACCCAGTACTTC

d_gene: -
v_gene: TRBV6-5
abundance: -
j_gene: TRBJ1-6
CDR3aa: CASTPVYNSPLHF
CDR3nt: TGTGCCAGCACTCCGGTTTATAATTCACCCCTCCACTTT

d_gene: TRBD1
v_gene: TRBV7-3
abundance: -
j_gene: TRBJ1-5
CDR3aa: CASSFKSDRLLSNQPQHF
CDR3nt: TGTGCCAGCAGCTTTAAGTCGGACAGGCTGTTAAGCAATCAGCCCCAGCATTTT

d_gene: TRBD2
v_gene: TRBV28
abundance: -
j_gene: TRBJ2-3
CDR3aa: CASSVGTSGSNTQYF
CDR3nt: TGTGCCAGCAGTGTCGGGACTAGCGGGAGCAATACGCAGTATTTT

d_gene: -
v_gene: TRBV30
abundance: -
j_gene: TRBJ2-1
CDR3aa: CAWSVPGAAGFNEQFF
CDR3nt: TGTGCCTGGAGTGTACCAGGGGCGGCCGGCTTCAATGAGCAGTTCTTC

d_gene: -
v_gene: TRBV10-1
abundance: -
j_gene: TRBJ1-6
CDR3aa: CASSERYRRNNSPLHF
CDR3nt: TGCGCCAGCAGTGAAAGGTACAGGAGAAATAATTCACCCCTCCACTTT

d_gene: -
v_gene: TRBV12-3/TRBV12-4
abundance: -
j_gene: TRBJ1-5
CDR3aa: CASSLQDNQPQHF
CDR3nt: TGTGCCAGCAGTCTGCAGGACAATCAGCCCCAGCATTTT

d_gene: TRBD2
v_gene: TRBV14
abundance: once
j_gene: TRBJ2-3
CDR3aa: CASSQDWGSGGARTQYF
CDR3nt: TGTGCCAGCAGCCAAGATTGGGGTAGCGGGGGGGCGAGAACGCAGTATTTT

d_gene: -
v_gene: TRBV29-1
abundance: -
j_gene: TRBJ1-2
CDR3aa: CSVDVWGVSGYTF
CDR3nt: TGCAGCGTTGATGTTTGGGGGGTCAGTGGCTACACCTTC

d_gene: -
v_gene: TRBV18
abundance: -
j_gene: TRBJ1-6
CDR3aa: CASSADGNSPLHF
CDR3nt: TGTGCCAGCTCGGCCGACGGGAATTCACCCCTCCACTTT

d_gene: -
v_gene: TRBV5-4
abundance: -
j_gene: TRBJ1-1
CDR3aa: CATSASMNTEAFF
CDR3nt: TGTGCCACCTCTGCCAGTATGAACACTGAAGCTTTCTTT

d_gene: TRBD1
v_gene: TRBV18
abundance: -
j_gene: TRBJ1-1
CDR3aa: CASSPFAGTDNTEAFF
CDR3nt: TGTGCCAGCTCACCCTTCGCCGGGACAGACAACACTGAAGCTTTCTTT

d_gene: TRBD1
v_gene: TRBV11-2
abundance: -
j_gene: TRBJ2-3
CDR3aa: CASSLPHRGSADTQYF
CDR3nt: TGTGCCAGCAGCTTACCCCACAGGGGATCTGCAGATACGCAGTATTTT

d_gene: -
v_gene: TRBV7-9
abundance: -
j_gene: TRBJ1-5
CDR3aa: CASSLEEGSQPQHF
CDR3nt: TGTGCCAGCAGCTTAGAGGAGGGGAGTCAGCCCCAGCATTTT

d_gene: -
v_gene: TRBV29-1
abundance: once
j_gene: TRBJ2-5
CDR3aa: CSVNRAQTQYF
CDR3nt: TGCAGCGTCAACAGGGCACAGACCCAGTACTTC

d_gene: TRBD2
v_gene: TRBV7-2
abundance: once
j_gene: TRBJ2-3
CDR3aa: CASSSGLAGFITDTQYF
CDR3nt: TGTGCCAGCAGCTCCGGACTAGCGGGGTTCATAACAGATACGCAGTATTTT

d_gene: -
v_gene: TRBV30
abundance: -
j_gene: TRBJ2-3
CDR3aa: CAWSGVMLRGTDTQYF
CDR3nt: TGTGCCTGGAGTGGCGTAATGTTGAGGGGGACAGATACGCAGTATTTT

d_gene: TRBD2
v_gene: TRBV7-8
abundance: -
j_gene: TRBJ2-1
CDR3aa: CASSLGLAGNNEQFF
CDR3nt: TGTGCCAGCAGCTTAGGTCTAGCGGGAAACAATGAGCAGTTCTTC

d_gene: TRBD1
v_gene: TRBV15
abundance: -
j_gene: TRBJ1-2
CDR3aa: CATSPRTGNYGYTF
CDR3nt: TGTGCCACCAGCCCACGGACAGGGAACTATGGCTACACCTTC

d_gene: -
v_gene: TRBV19
abundance: -
j_gene: TRBJ1-6
CDR3aa: CASTLAGKNSPLHF
CDR3nt: TGTGCCAGTACCCTGGCAGGGAAAAATTCACCCCTCCACTTT

d_gene: TRBD1
v_gene: TRBV10-3
abundance: -
j_gene: TRBJ1-5
CDR3aa: CAISDYGQDQHF
CDR3nt: TGTGCCATCAGTGATTACGGACAGGACCAGCATTTT

d_gene: -
v_gene: TRBV3-1/TRBV3-2
abundance: -
j_gene: TRBJ1-1
CDR3aa: CASSQGGGSATSEAFF
CDR3nt: TGTGCCAGCAGCCAAGGGGGGGGCAGCGCGACGTCTGAAGCTTTCTTT

d_gene: -
v_gene: TRBV4-2
abundance: -
j_gene: TRBJ1-5
CDR3aa: CASSQAPAPGNQPQHF
CDR3nt: TGTGCCAGCAGCCAAGCTCCCGCGCCCGGGAATCAGCCCCAGCATTTT

d_gene: TRBD1
v_gene: TRBV4-1
abundance: -
j_gene: TRBJ2-7
CDR3aa: CASSHATGTGVYEQYF
CDR3nt: TGCGCCAGCAGCCACGCTACCGGGACAGGGGTCTACGAGCAGTACTTC

d_gene: -
v_gene: TRBV6-5
abundance: -
j_gene: TRBJ1-3
CDR3aa: CASSYEGDGGNTIYF
CDR3nt: TGTGCCAGCAGTTACGAGGGGGACGGTGGAAACACCATATATTTT

d_gene: -
v_gene: TRBV5-4
abundance: once
j_gene: TRBJ2-1
CDR3aa: CASSLSAGGPGNEQFF
CDR3nt: TGTGCCAGCAGCTTGTCGGCTGGCGGGCCGGGCAATGAGCAGTTCTTC

d_gene: -
v_gene: TRBV13
abundance: -
j_gene: TRBJ1-3
CDR3aa: CASSPQSLGNTIYF
CDR3nt: TGTGCCAGCAGCCCCCAGTCTTTGGGAAACACCATATATTTT

d_gene: -
v_gene: TRBV19
abundance: -
j_gene: TRBJ2-5
CDR3aa: CASSTRQYQETQYF
CDR3nt: TGTGCCAGTAGTACCCGACAGTACCAAGAGACCCAGTACTTC

d_gene: TRBD2
v_gene: TRBV28
abundance: -
j_gene: TRBJ2-1
CDR3aa: CASILGGLGSNEQFF
CDR3nt: TGTGCCAGCATTTTAGGGGGACTAGGAAGCAATGAGCAGTTCTTC

d_gene: -
v_gene: TRBV10-3
abundance: -
j_gene: TRBJ2-5
CDR3aa: CASREHGQETQYF
CDR3nt: TGTGCCAGCCGGGAGCACGGACAAGAGACCCAGTACTTC

d_gene: -
v_gene: TRBV4-3
abundance: -
j_gene: TRBJ2-3
CDR3aa: CASSQVGTLHKNTQYF
CDR3nt: TGCGCCAGCAGCCAAGTCGGGACACTACATAAAAATACGCAGTATTTT